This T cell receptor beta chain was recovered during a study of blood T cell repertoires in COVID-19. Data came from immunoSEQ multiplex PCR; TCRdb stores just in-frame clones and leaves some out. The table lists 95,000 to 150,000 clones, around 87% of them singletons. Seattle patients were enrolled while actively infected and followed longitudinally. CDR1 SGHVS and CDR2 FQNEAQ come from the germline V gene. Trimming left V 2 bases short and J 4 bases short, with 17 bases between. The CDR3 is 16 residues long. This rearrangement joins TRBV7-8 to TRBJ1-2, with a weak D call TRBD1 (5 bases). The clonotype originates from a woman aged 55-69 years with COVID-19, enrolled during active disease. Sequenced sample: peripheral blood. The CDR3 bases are TGTGCCAGCAGCTTATCTTTGGGGCAGGCCTTCTATGGCTACACCTTC. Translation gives CASSLSLGQAFYGYTF. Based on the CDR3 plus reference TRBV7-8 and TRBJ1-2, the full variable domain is GAGVSQSPRYKVAKRGQDVALRCDPISGHVSLFWYQQALGQGPEFLTYFQNEAQLDKSGLPSDRFFAERPEGSVSTLKIQRTQQEDSAVYLCASSLSLGQAFYGYTFGSGTRLTVV.